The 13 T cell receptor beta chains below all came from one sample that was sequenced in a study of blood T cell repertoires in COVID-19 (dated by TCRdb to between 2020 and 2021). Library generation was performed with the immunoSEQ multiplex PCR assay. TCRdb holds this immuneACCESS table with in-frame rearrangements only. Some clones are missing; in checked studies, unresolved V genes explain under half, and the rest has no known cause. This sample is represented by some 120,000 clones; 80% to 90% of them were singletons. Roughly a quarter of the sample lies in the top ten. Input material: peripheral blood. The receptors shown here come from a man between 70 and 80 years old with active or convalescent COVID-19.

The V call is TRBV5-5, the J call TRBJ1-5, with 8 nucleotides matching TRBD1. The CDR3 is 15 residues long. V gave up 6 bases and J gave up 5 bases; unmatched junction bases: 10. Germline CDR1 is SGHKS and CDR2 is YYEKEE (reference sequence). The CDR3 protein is CASIIQDRADQPQHF. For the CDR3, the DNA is TGTGCCAGCATCATACAGGACAGGGCGGATCAGCCCCAGCATTTT.

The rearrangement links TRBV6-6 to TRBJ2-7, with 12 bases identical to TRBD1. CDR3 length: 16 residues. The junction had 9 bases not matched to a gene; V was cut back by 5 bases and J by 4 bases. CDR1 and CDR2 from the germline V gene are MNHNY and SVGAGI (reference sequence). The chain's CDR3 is CASSATGTGGRYEQYF. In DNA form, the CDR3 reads TGTGCCAGCAGTGCTACCGGGACAGGGGGCCGGTACGAGCAGTACTTC.

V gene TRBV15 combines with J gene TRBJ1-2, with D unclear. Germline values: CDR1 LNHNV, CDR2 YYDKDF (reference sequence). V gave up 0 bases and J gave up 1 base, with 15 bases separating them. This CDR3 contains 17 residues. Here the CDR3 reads CATSRDPFSRVNYGYTF. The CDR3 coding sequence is TGTGCCACCAGCAGAGATCCTTTTAGTCGGGTTAACTATGGCTACACCTTC.

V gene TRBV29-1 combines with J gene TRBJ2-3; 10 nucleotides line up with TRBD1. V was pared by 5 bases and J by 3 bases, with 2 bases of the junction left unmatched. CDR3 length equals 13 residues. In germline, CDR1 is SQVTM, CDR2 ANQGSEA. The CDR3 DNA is TGCAGCGTTAGGGACAGGGGTACAGATACGCAGTATTTT. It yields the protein CSVRDRGTDTQYF.

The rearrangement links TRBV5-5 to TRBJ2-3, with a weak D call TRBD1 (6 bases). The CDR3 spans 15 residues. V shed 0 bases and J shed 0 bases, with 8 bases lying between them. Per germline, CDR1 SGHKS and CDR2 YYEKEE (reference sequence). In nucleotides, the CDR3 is TGTGCCAGCAGCTTGGGGACAGCGAGCACAGATACGCAGTATTTT. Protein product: CASSLGTASTDTQYF.

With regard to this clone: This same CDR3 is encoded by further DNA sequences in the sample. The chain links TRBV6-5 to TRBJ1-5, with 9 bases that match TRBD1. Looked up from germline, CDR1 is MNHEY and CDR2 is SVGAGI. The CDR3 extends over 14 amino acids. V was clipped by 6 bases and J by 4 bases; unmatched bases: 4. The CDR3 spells CASSPGTGNQPQHF. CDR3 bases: TGTGCCAGCAGCCCCGGGACAGGGAATCAGCCCCAGCATTTT.

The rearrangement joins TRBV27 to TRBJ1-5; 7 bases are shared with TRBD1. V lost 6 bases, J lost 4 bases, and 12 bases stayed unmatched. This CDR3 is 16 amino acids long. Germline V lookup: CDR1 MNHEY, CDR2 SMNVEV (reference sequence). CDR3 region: CASSTLGPGGNQPQHF. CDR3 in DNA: TGTGCCAGCAGCACCCTGGGCCCAGGGGGTAATCAGCCCCAGCATTTT.

The CDR3 sequence is CATSRAGLLGAQYF. The CDR3 coding sequence is TGTGCCACCAGCAGAGCGGGACTACTCGGCGCCCAGTACTTC. The V gene is TRBV15, the J gene TRBJ2-5; 7 positions match TRBD2. V lost 1 base to trimming and J lost 9 bases; unmatched junction nucleotides: 8. CDR1 is LNHNV and CDR2 is YYDKDF in the germline V gene (reference sequence). CDR3 length: 14 residues.

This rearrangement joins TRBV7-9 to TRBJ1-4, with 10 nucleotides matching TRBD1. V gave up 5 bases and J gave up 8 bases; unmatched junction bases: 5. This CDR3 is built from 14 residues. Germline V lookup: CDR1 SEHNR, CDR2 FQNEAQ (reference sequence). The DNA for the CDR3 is TGTGCCAGCAGCCAGGGACAGGGGAACGAAAAACTGTTTTTT. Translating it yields CASSQGQGNEKLFF.

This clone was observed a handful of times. CDR3 region: CASSELAGGREAFF. The CDR3, as DNA: TGTGCCAGCAGTGAATTGGCAGGGGGCCGTGAAGCTTTCTTT. The V call is TRBV25-1, the J call TRBJ1-1, with TRBD1 identical over 8 bases. This CDR3 is 14 amino acids long. V was clipped by 1 base and J by 7 bases; unmatched bases: 5. Germline-derived CDR1 and CDR2 are MGHDK and SYGVNS.

The CDR3 DNA reads TGTGCCAGCAGTTCCCCCGGGACTAGCGGCTACGAGCAGTACTTC. Its protein product is CASSSPGTSGYEQYF. The chain uses TRBV6-5 and TRBJ2-7; 11 bases map to TRBD2. Losses at the gene ends were 4 bases for V and 3 bases for J; bases not matched to a gene: 5. This CDR3 comprises 15 residues. Germline loops: CDR1 MNHEY, CDR2 SVGAGI.

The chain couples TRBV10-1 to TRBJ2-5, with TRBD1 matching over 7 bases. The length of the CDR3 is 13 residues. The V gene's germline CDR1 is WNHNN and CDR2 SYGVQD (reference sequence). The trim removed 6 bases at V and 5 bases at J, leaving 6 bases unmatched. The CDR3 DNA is TGCGCCAGCAGCTTTGACAGGGATGAGACCCAGTACTTC. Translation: CASSFDRDETQYF.

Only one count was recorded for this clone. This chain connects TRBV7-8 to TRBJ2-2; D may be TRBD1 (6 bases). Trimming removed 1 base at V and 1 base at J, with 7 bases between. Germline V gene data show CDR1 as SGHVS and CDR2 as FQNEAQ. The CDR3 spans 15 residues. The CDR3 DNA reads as TGTGCCAGCAGCTTAGGGGACATGAACACCGGGGAGCTGTTTTTT. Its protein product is CASSLGDMNTGELFF.